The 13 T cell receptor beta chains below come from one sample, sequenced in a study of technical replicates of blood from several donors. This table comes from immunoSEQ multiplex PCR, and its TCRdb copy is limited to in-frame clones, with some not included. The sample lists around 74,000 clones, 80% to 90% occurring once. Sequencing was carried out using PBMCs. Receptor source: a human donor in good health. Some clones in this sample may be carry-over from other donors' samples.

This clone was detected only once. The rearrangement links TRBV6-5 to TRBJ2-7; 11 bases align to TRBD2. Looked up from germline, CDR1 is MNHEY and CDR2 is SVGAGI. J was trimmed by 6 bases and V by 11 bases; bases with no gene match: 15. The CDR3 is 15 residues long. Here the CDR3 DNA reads TGTGCCGTCAGGGTACTAGCGGGAGACGTGGGCGAGCAGTACTTC. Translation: CAVRVLAGDVGEQYF.

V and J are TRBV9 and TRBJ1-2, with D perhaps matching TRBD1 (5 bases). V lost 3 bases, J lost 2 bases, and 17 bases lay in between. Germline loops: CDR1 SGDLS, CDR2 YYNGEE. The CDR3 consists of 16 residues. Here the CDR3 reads CASSEAPGDRNYGYTF. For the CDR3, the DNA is TGTGCCAGCAGCGAGGCCCCCGGTGACAGAAACTATGGCTACACCTTC.

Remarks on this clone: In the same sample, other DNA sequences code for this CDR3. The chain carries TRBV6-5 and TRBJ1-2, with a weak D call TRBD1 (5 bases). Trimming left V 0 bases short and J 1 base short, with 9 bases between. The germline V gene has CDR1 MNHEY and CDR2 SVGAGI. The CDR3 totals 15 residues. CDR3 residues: CASSYSTGGNYGYTF. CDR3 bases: TGTGCCAGCAGTTACTCAACGGGGGGTAACTATGGCTACACCTTC.

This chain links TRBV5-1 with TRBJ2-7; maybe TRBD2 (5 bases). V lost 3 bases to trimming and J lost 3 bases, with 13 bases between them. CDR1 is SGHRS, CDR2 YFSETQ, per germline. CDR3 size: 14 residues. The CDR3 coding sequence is TGCGCCAGCAGCTATCCCGGGGTAGTCTACGAGCAGTACTTC. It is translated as CASSYPGVVYEQYF.

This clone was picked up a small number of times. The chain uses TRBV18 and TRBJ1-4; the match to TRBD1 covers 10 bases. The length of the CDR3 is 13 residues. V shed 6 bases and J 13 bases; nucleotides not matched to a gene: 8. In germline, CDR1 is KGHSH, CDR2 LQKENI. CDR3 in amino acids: CASSPGQGMVLFF. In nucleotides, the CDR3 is TGTGCCAGCTCTCCGGGACAGGGGATGGTACTGTTTTTT.

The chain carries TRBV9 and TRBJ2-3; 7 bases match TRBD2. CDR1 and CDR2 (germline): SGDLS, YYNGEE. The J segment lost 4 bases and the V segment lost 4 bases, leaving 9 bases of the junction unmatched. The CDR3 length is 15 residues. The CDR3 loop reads CASSPAGTKADTQYF. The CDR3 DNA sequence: TGTGCCAGCAGCCCCGCCGGGACTAAGGCAGATACGCAGTATTTT.

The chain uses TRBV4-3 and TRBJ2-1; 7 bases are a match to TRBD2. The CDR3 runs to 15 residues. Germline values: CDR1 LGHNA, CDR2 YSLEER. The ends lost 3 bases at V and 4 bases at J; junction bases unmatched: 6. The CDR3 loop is CASSHSRGGYNEQFF. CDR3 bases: TGCGCCAGCAGCCACTCACGGGGAGGGTACAATGAGCAGTTCTTC.

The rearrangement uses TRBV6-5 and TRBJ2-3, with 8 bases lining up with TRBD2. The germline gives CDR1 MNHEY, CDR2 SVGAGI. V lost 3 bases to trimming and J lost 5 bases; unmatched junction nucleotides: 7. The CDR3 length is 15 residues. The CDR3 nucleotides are TGTGCCAGCAGTTATTACGGGAGGGCCGGAGATACGCAGTATTTT. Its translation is CASSYYGRAGDTQYF.

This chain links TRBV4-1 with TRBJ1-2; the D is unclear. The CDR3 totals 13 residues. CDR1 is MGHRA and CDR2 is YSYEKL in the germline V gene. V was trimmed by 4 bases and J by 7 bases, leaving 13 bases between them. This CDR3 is CASSPRVLSGYTF. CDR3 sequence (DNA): TGCGCCAGCAGCCCTCGGGTCTTGAGTGGCTACACCTTC.

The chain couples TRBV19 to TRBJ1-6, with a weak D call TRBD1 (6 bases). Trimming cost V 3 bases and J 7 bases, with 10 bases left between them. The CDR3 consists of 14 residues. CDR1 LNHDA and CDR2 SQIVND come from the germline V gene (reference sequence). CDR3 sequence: CASSIDRKNSPLHF. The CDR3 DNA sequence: TGTGCCAGTAGTATTGACAGGAAAAATTCACCCCTCCACTTT.

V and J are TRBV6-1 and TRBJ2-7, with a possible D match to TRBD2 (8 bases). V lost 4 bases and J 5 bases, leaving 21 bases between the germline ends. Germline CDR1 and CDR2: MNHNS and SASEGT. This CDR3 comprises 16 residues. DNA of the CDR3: TGTGCCAGCAGTGCCAGCGGGAGACAGGGTCTCCACGAGCAGTACTTC. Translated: CASSASGRQGLHEQYF.

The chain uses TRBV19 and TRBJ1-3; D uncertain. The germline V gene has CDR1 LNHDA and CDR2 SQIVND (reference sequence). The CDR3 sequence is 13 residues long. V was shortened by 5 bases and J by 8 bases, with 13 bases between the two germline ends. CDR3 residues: CASSLRDRHTIYF. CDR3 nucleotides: TGTGCCAGTAGTCTCCGGGATCGGCACACCATATATTTT.

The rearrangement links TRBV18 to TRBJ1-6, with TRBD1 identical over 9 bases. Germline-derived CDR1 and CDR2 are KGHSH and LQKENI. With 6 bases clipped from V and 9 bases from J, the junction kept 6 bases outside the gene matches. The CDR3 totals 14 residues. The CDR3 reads CASSPGQGVSPLHF. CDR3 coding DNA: TGTGCCAGCTCCCCGGGACAGGGAGTTTCACCCCTCCACTTT.